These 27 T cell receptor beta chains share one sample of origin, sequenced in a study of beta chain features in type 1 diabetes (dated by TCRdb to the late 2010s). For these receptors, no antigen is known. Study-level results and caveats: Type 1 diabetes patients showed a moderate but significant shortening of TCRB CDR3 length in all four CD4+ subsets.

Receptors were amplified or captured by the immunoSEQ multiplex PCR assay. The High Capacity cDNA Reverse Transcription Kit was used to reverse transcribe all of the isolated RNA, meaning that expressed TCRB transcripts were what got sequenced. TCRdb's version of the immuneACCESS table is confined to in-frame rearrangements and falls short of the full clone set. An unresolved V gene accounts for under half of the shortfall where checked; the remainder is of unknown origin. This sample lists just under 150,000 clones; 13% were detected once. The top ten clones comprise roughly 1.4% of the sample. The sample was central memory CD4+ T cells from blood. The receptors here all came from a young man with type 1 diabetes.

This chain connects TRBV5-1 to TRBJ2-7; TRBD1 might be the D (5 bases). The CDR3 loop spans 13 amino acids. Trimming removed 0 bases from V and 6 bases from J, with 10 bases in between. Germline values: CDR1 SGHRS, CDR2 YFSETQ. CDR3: CASSLAQGGEQYF. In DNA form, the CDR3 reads TGCGCCAGCAGCTTGGCCCAGGGCGGCGAGCAGTACTTC.

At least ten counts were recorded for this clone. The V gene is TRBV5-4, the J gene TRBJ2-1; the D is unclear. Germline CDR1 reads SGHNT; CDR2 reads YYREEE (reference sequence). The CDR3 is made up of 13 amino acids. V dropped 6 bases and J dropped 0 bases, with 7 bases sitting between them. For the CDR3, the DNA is TGTGCCAGCACAAGCAACTCCTACAATGAGCAGTTCTTC. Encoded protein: CASTSNSYNEQFF.

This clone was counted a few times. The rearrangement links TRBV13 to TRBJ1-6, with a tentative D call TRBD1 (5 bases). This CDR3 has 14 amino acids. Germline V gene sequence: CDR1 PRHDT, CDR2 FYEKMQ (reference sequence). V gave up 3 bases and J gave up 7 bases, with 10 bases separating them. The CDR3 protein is CASSFARENSPLHF. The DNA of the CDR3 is TGTGCCAGCAGCTTTGCCAGGGAAAATTCACCCCTCCACTTT.

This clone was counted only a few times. The CDR3 DNA sequence: TGTGCCAGCAGTTACTCGTTTAGCCGAAGCACAGATACGCAGTATTTT. Amino acids: CASSYSFSRSTDTQYF. This sequence joins TRBV6-5 and TRBJ2-3; D not certain. The CDR3 totals 16 residues. The ends were cut back, 0 bases at V and 0 bases at J, with 10 bases in the middle. Per germline, CDR1 MNHEY and CDR2 SVGAGI.

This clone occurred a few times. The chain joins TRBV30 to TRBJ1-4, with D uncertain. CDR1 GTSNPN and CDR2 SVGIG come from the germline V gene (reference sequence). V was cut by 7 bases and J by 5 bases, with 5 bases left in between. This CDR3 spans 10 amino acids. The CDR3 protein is CALGNEKLFF. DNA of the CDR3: TGTGCCTTAGGAAATGAAAAACTGTTTTTT.

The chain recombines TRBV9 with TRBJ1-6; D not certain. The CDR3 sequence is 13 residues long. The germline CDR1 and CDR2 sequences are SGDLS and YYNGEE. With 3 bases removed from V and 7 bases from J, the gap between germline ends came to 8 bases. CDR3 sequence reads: CASSGTDNSPLHF. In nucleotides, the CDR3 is TGTGCCAGCAGCGGGACGGACAATTCACCCCTCCACTTT.

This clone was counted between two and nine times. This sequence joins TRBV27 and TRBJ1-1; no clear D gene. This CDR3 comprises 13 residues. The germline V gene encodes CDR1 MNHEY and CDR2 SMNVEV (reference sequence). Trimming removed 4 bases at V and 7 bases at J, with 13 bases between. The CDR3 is CASSSTTVFEAFF. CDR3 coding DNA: TGTGCCAGCAGTTCCACGACTGTCTTTGAAGCTTTCTTT.

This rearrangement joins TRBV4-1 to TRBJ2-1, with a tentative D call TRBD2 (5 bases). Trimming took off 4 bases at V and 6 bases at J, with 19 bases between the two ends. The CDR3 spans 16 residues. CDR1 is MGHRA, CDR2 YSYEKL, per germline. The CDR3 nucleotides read TGCGCCAGCAGCCGCCGAGGGTTGGGCGAACTCAATGAGCAGTTCTTC. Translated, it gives CASSRRGLGELNEQFF.

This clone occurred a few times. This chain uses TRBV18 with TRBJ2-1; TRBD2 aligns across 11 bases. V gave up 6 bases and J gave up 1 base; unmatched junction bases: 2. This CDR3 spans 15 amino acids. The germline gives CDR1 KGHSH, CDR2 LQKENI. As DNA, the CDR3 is TGTGCCAGCTCCCCTAGCGGGGGGTCCTACAATGAGCAGTTCTTC. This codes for CASSPSGGSYNEQFF.

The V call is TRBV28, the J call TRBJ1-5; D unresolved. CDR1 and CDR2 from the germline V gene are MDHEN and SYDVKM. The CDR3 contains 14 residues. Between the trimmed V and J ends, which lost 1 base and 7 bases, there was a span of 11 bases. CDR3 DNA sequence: TGTGCCAGCAGTTTATCGCAGGCGGGGCAGCCCCAGCATTTT. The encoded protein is CASSLSQAGQPQHF.

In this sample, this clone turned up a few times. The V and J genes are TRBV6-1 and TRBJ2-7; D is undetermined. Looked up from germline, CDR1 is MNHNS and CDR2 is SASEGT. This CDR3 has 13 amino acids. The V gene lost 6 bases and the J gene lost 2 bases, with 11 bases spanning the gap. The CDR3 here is CASSKHLTYEQYF. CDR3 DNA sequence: TGTGCCAGCAGCAAGCATCTAACCTACGAGCAGTACTTC.

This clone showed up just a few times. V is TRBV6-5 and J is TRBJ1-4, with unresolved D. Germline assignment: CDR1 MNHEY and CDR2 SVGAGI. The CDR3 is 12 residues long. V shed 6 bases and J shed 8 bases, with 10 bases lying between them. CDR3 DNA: TGTGCCAGCAGGCCTCCGGGGGAAAAACTGTTTTTT. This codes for CASRPPGEKLFF.

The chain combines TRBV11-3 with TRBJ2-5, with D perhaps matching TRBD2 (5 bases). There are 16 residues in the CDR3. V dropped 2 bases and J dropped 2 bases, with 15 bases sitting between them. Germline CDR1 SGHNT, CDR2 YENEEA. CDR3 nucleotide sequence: TGTGCCAGCAGCTTAAGAATAACTAGGCCGCAAGAGACCCAGTACTTC. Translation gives CASSLRITRPQETQYF.

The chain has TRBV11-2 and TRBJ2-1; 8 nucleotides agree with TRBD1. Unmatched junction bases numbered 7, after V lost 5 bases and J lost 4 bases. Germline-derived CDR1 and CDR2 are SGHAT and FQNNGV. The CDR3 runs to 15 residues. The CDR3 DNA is TGTGCCAGCAGCCAGAGCCAGGGGGCTTACAATGAGCAGTTCTTC. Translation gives CASSQSQGAYNEQFF.

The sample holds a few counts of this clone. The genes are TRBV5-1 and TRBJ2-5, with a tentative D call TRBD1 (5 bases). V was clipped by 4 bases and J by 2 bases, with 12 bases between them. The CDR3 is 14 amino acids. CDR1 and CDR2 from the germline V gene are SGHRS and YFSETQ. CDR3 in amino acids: CASSPEGVQETQYF. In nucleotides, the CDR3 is TGCGCCAGCAGCCCTGAAGGGGTACAAGAGACCCAGTACTTC.

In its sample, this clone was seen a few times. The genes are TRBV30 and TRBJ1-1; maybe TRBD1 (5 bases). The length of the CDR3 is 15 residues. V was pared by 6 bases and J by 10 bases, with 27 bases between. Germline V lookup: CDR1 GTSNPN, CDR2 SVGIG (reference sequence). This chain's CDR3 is CACPRPGSGKVGAFF. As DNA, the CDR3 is TGTGCCTGCCCTAGACCGGGCTCAGGGAAGGTAGGAGCTTTCTTT.

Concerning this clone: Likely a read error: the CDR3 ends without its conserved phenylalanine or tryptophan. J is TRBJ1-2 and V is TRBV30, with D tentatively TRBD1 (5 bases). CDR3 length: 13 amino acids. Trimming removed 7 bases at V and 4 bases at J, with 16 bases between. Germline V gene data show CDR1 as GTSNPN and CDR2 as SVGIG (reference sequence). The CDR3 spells CALGGISAYGYTL. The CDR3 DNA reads TGTGCCTTGGGGGGAATTTCAGCCTATGGCTACACCCTC.

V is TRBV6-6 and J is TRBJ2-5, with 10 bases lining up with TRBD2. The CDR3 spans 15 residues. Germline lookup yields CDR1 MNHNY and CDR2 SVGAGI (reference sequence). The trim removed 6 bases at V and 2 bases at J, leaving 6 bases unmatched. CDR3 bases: TGTGCCAGCAGCCTACTAGCGGGGAGGCAAGAGACCCAGTACTTC. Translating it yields CASSLLAGRQETQYF.

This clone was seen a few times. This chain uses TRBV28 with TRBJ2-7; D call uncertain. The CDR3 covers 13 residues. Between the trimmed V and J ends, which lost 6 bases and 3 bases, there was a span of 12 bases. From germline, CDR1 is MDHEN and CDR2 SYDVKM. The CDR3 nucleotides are TGTGCCAGCAGCGCCCCAATCCACTACGAGCAGTACTTC. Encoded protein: CASSAPIHYEQYF.

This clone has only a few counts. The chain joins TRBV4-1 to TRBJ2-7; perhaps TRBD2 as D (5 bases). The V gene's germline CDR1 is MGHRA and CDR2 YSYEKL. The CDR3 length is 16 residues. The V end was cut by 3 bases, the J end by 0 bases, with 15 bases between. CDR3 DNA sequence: TGCGCCAGCAGCCATTTGGGAGCAGGCTTCTCCTACGAGCAGTACTTC. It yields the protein CASSHLGAGFSYEQYF.

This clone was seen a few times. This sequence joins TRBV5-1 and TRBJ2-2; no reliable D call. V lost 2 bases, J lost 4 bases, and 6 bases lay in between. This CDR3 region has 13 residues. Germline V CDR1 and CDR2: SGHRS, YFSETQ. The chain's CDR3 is CASSFLSTGELFF. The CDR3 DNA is TGCGCCAGCAGCTTTTTGAGCACCGGGGAGCTGTTTTTT.

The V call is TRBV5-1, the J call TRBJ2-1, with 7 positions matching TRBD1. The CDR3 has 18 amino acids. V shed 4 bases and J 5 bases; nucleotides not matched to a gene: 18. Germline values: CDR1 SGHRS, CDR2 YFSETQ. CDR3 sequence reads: CASSPQGELEVGHNEQFF. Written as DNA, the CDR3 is TGCGCCAGCAGCCCCCAGGGGGAACTAGAAGTGGGACACAATGAGCAGTTCTTC.

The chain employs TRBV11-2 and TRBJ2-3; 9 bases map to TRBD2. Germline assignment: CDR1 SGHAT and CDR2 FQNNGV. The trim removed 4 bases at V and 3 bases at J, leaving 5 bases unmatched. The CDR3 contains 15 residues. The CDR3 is CASSSIAGATDTQYF. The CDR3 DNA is TGTGCCAGCAGCTCAATAGCGGGGGCAACAGATACGCAGTATTTT.

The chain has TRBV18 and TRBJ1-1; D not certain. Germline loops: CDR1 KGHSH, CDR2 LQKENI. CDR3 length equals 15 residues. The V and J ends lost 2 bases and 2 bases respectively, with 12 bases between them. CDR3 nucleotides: TGTGCCAGCTCACCATTCCGATCCGATAACACTGAAGCTTTCTTT. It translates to CASSPFRSDNTEAFF. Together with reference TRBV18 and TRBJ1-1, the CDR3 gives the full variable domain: NAGVMQNPRHLVRRRGQEARLRCSPMKGHSHVYWYRQLPEEGLKFMVYLQKENIIDESGMPKERFSAEFPKEGPSILRIQQVVRGDSAAYFCASSPFRSDNTEAFFGQGTRLTVV.

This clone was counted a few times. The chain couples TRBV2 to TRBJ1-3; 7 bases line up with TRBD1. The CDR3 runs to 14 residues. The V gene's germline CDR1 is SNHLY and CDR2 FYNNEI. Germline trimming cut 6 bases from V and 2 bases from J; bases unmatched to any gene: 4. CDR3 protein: CASRDQGAGNTIYF. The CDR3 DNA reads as TGTGCCAGCAGGGATCAGGGGGCTGGAAACACCATATATTTT. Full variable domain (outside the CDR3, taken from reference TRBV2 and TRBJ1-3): EPEVTQTPSHQVTQMGQEVILRCVPISNHLYFYWYRQILGQKVEFLVSFYNNEISEKSEIFDDQFSVERPDGSNFTLKIRSTKLEDSAMYFCASRDQGAGNTIYFGEGSWLTVV.

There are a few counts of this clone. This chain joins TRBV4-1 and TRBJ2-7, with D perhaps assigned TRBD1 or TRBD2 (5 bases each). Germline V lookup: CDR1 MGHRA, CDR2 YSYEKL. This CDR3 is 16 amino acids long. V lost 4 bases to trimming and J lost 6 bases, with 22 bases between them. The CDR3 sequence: CASSLPPPGTYSEQYF. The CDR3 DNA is TGCGCCAGCAGCCTTCCCCCCCCAGGGACGTATAGCGAGCAGTACTTC.

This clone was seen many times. Written as DNA, the CDR3 is TGCGCCAGCAGGTGGGGACAGGGGAATTCACCCCTCCACTTT. It codes for CASRWGQGNSPLHF. V and J are TRBV23-1 and TRBJ1-6; the match to TRBD1 covers 10 bases. TRBV23-1 is sorted into the ORF group, with uncertain function. This CDR3 contains 14 residues. V shed 6 bases and J 7 bases; nucleotides not matched to a gene: 3.